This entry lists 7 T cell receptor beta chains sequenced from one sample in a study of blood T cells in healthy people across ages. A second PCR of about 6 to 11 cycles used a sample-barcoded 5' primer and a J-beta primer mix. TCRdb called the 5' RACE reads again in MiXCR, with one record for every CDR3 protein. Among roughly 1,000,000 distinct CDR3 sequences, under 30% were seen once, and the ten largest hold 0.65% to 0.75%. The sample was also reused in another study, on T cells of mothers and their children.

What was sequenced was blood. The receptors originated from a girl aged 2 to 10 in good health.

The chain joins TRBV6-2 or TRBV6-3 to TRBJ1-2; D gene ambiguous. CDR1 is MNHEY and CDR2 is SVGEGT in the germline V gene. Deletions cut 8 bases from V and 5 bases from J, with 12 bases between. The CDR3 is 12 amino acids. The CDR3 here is CASLDGRYGYTF. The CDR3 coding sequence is TGTGCCAGCTTGGACGGGCGGTATGGCTACACCTTC.

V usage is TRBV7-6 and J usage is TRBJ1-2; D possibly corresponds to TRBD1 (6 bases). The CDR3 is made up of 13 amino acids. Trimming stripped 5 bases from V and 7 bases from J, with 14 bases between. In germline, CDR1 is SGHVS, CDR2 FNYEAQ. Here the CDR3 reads CASSPLGGGGYTF. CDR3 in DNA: TGTGCCAGCAGCCCTTTGGGAGGGGGTGGCTACACCTTC.

DNA for the CDR3: TGCGCCAGCAGCTTGGAAGGGGGACTCTCTGGAAACACCATATATTTT. Its protein is CASSLEGGLSGNTIYF. The J gene is TRBJ1-3, the V gene TRBV5-1; tentative D call: TRBD1 (6 bases). The CDR3 is 16 residues long. The V and J ends lost 0 bases and 0 bases respectively, with 10 bases between them. The germline CDR1 and CDR2 sequences are SGHRS and YFSETQ.

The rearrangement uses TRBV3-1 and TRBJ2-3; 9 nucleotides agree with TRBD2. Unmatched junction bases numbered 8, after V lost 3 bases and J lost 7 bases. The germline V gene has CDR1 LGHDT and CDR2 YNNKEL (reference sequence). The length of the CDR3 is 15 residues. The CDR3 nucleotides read TGTGCCAGCAGCCAGACTAGCGGAGGCACTAATACGCAGTATTTT. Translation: CASSQTSGGTNTQYF.

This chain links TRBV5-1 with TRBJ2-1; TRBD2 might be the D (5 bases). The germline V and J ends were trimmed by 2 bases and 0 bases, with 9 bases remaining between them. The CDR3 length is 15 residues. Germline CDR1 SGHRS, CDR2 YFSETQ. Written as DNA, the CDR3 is TGCGCCAGCAGCTTTTCAGCGGACTCCTACAATGAGCAGTTCTTC. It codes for CASSFSADSYNEQFF.

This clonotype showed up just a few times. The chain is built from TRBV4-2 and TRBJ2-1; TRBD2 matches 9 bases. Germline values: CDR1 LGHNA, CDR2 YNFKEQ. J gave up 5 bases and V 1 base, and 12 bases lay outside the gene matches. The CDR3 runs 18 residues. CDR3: CASSQARRTSDQNNEQFF. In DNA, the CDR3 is TGTGCCAGCAGCCAAGCGAGGAGGACTAGCGACCAAAACAATGAGCAGTTCTTC.

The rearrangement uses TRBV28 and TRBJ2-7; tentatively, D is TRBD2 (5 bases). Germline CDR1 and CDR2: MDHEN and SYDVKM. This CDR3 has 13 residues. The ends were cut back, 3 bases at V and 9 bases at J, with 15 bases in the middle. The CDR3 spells CASSFPGISGQYF. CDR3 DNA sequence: TGTGCCAGCAGTTTCCCCGGGATCTCGGGGCAGTACTTC. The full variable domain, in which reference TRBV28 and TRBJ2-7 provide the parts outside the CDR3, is DVKVTQSSRYLVKRTGEKVFLECVQDMDHENMFWYRQDPGLGLRLIYFSYDVKMKEKGDIPEGYSVSREKKERFSLILESASTNQTSMYLCASSFPGISGQYFGPGTRLTVT.